Listed here are 14 T cell receptor beta chains from one sample, sequenced in a study of identical twins. TCRdb re-called the 5' RACE reads through MiXCR, storing one row per CDR3 protein. Among some 600,000 distinct CDR3 sequences, just over 7% were seen once, and the ten largest hold roughly 1.6%. These same data were also listed under a study on yellow fever vaccine responses in identical twins.

Specimen: PBMCs. These receptors all stem from a woman under 30 in good health.

V is TRBV2 and J is TRBJ2-3; D is possibly TRBD2 (6 bases). The germline V and J ends were trimmed by 7 bases and 4 bases, with 21 bases remaining between them. In germline, CDR1 is SNHLY, CDR2 FYNNEI. The CDR3 is 16 residues long. The CDR3 DNA follows: TGTGCCAGCAATCTCCGGGAGCTAGGCCGCTCAGATACGCAGTATTTT. Protein product: CASNLRELGRSDTQYF.

The J gene is TRBJ2-1, the V gene TRBV7-2, with D tentatively TRBD1 or TRBD2 (5 bases each). This CDR3 contains 14 residues. V lost 3 bases and J lost 6, with 12 bases in between. From germline, CDR1 is SGHTA and CDR2 FQGNSA. The chain's CDR3 is CASSFVGAGNEQFF. CDR3 DNA: TGTGCCAGCAGCTTTGTCGGGGCGGGCAATGAGCAGTTCTTC.

This clonotype was picked up a small number of times. The chain uses TRBV29-1 and TRBJ1-2; TRBD1 is a possible D gene (6 bases). This CDR3 contains 14 residues. The V gene's germline CDR1 is SQVTM and CDR2 ANQGSEA. Trimming removed 1 base at V and 0 bases at J, with 9 bases between. The CDR3 sequence: CSVEGDITNYGYTF. CDR3 bases: TGCAGCGTTGAAGGGGACATCACTAACTATGGCTACACCTTC.

This chain uses TRBV27 with TRBJ2-7; 10 bases fit TRBD2. With V trimmed by 1 base and J by 4 bases, 7 bases remained unmatched. Per germline, CDR1 MNHEY and CDR2 SMNVEV (reference sequence). The CDR3 totals 16 residues. The CDR3 is CASSLYPSGSAYEQYF. CDR3 coding DNA: TGTGCCAGCAGTTTATATCCTAGCGGGAGCGCTTACGAGCAGTACTTC.

This clonotype was observed many times. The chain carries TRBV12-3 or TRBV12-4 and TRBJ2-3; 14 positions agree with TRBD2. J was trimmed by 4 bases and V by 7 bases; bases with no gene match: 7. There are 16 residues in the CDR3. DNA for the CDR3: TGTGCCAGCACCGAGACTAGCGGGAGGGTAGCAGATACGCAGTATTTT. Protein sequence: CASTETSGRVADTQYF.

This clonotype was detected only a few times. The rearrangement links TRBV24-1 to TRBJ2-3; D unclear. Germline CDR1 and CDR2: KGHDR and SFDVKD. CDR3 size: 14 residues. Trimming removed 0 bases from V and 2 bases from J, with 5 bases in between. The CDR3: CATSDLRSTDTQYF. CDR3 in DNA: TGTGCCACCAGTGATTTGCGATCCACAGATACGCAGTATTTT.

This clonotype turned up a few times. The chain links TRBV5-1 to TRBJ2-7; D assignment may be TRBD1 or TRBD2 (5 bases each). The V end was cut by 4 bases, the J end by 4 bases, with 27 bases between. Per the germline V gene, CDR1 is SGHRS and CDR2 is YFSETQ. This CDR3 spans 18 amino acids. CDR3 residues: CASSPSPGTEPEKYEQYV. In DNA form, the CDR3 reads TGCGCCAGCAGCCCTAGCCCCGGGACCGAACCTGAGAAATACGAGCAGTACGTC.

Ten or more counts support this clonotype. The chain combines TRBV5-1 with TRBJ2-7; 15 nucleotides align to TRBD2. V was pared by 4 bases and J by 7 bases, with 9 bases of the junction left unmatched. The CDR3 runs 16 residues. CDR1 SGHRS and CDR2 YFSETQ come from the germline V gene. CDR3 sequence (DNA): TGCGCCAGCAGCCCAGGGACTAGCGGGAGGTATGGGGAGCAGTACTTC. It codes for CASSPGTSGRYGEQYF.

This clonotype turned up a few times. This chain joins TRBV4-2 and TRBJ1-3; 8 nucleotides line up with TRBD1. The germline CDR1 and CDR2 sequences are LGHNA and YNFKEQ. V lost 2 bases, J lost 5 bases, and 5 bases stayed unmatched. The CDR3 runs 15 residues. The CDR3 is CASSQSRTGRNTIYF. For the CDR3, the DNA is TGTGCCAGCAGCCAATCTAGGACAGGGAGAAACACCATATATTTT.

This clonotype was recorded a few times. This rearrangement joins TRBV28 to TRBJ1-6, with TRBD1 matching over 8 bases. The germline gives CDR1 MDHEN, CDR2 SYDVKM. V shed 0 bases, J shed 4 bases, and the junction held 2 bases outside the gene matches. CDR3 length: 16 residues. CDR3 nucleotides: TGTGCCAGCAGTTTATGGGACAGGGCGTATAATTCACCCCTCCACTTT. Translating gives CASSLWDRAYNSPLHF.

The sample holds a few counts of this clonotype. V and J are TRBV15 and TRBJ2-5; D is unclear. The CDR3 has 12 amino acids. Germline V gene data show CDR1 as LNHNV and CDR2 as YYDKDF (reference sequence). The germline V and J ends were trimmed by 5 bases and 2 bases, with 6 bases remaining between them. This CDR3 is CATSGSQETQYF. CDR3 nucleotides: TGTGCCACCAGCGGTTCACAAGAGACCCAGTACTTC.

This clonotype was observed a few times. The genes are TRBV24-1 and TRBJ2-1; TRBD2 matches 11 bases. The germline CDR1 and CDR2 sequences are KGHDR and SFDVKD. The CDR3 extends over 17 amino acids. Trimming cost V 4 bases and J 3 bases; bases outside gene matches: 7. CDR3 nucleotide sequence: TGTGCCACCAGTGACCATGGGACTAGCGGTATCTACAATGAGCAGTTCTTC. This gives the protein CATSDHGTSGIYNEQFF.

The sample holds a few counts of this clonotype. V and J are TRBV3-1 and TRBJ2-2; 8 bases agree with TRBD2. The CDR3 has 18 residues. The germline CDR1 and CDR2 sequences are LGHDT and YNNKEL (reference sequence). The V and J ends lost 0 bases and 4 bases, in that order; junction bases with no gene match: 10. The CDR3 DNA reads TGTGCCAGCAGCCAAGAATTATTGAGCGGGAGTGGCACCGGGGAGCTGTTTTTT. This gives the protein CASSQELLSGSGTGELFF.

The chain is built from TRBV10-3 and TRBJ1-1, with D hard to call. V gave up 0 bases and J gave up 6 bases, with 5 bases separating them. This CDR3 has 12 residues. From germline, CDR1 is ENHRY and CDR2 SYGVKD. The CDR3 coding sequence is TGTGCCATCAGTGAGTCTTGGGCTGAAGCTTTCTTT. As protein: CAISESWAEAFF.